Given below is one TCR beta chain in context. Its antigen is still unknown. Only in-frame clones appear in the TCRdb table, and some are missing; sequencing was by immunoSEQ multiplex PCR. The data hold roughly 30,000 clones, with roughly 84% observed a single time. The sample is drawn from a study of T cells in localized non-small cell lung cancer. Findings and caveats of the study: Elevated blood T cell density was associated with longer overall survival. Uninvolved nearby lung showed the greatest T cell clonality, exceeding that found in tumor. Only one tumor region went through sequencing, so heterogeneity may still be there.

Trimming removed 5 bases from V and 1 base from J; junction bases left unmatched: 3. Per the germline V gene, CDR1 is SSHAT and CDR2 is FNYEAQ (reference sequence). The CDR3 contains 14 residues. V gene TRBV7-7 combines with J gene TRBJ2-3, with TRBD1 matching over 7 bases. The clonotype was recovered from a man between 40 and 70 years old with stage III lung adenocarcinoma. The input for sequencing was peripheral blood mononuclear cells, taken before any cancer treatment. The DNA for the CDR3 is TGTGCCAGCAGCGTCGGACAGGGCACAGATACGCAGTATTTT. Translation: CASSVGQGTDTQYF. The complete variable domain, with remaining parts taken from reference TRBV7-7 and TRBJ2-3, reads GAGVSQSPRYKVTKRGQDVTLRCDPISSHATLYWYQQALGQGPEFLTYFNYEAQPDKSGLPSDRFSAERPEGSISTLTIQRTEQRDSAMYRCASSVGQGTDTQYFGPGTRLTVL.